In its sample, the clone carrying this T cell receptor beta chain was seen a few times. The antigen remains undetermined. Germline V gene sequence: CDR1 MNHEY, CDR2 SVGAGI. The ends were cut back, 2 bases at V and 6 bases at J, with 16 bases in the middle. CDR3 size: 15 residues. These data belong to a study of cytomegalovirus exposure and HLA in healthy donors. Regarding the study as a whole: Productive status was seen about 90% or about 30% of the time for most TCR beta V segments in an earlier analysis.

PCR amplification relied on 60 Vbeta primers (plus 13 Jbeta primers). Generated by immunoSEQ multiplex PCR, the TCRdb table keeps only in-frame clones and is missing some. The data show about 200,000 clones, about 70% seen once. These donors counted as nominally healthy when sampled, but unrecorded immune exposures were likely. Sequenced input: PBMCs. The genes are TRBV6-5 and TRBJ1-1; D is unresolved. The sequence was collected from a woman aged 30 to 39 in good health and CMV-seronegative. The CDR3 DNA reads TGTGCCAGCAGTTACCGAGTCCTCCCGGGGTCTGAAGCTTTCTTT. Translation gives CASSYRVLPGSEAFF.